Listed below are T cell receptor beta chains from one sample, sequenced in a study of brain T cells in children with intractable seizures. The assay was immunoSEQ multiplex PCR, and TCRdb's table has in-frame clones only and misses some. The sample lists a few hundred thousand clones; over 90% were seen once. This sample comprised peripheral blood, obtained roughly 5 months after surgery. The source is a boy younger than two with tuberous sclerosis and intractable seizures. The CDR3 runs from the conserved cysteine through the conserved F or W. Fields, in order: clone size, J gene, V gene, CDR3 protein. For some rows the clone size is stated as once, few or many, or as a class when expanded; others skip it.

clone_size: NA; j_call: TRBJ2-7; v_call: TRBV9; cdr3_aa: CASSVKSSGPYEQYF
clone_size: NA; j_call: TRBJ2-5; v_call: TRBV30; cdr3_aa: CAWSVRPPGRETQYF
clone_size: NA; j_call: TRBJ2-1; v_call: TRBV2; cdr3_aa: CASGREHNEQFF
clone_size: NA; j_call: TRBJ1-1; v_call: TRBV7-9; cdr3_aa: CASSPKGDEAFF
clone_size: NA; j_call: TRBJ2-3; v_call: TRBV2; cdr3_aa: CASRWYSTDTQYF
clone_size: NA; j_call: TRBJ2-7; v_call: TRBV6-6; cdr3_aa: CASSTSGSPHEQYF
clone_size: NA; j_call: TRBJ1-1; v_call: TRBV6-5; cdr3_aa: CASSYSKGMNTEAFF
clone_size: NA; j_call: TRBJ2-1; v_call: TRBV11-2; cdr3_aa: CASSIPGQGYNEQFF
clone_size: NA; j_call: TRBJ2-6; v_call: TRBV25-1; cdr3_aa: CASSEYLQGRGGANVLTF
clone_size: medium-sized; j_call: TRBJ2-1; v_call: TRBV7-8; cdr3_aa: CASSLGVEQFF
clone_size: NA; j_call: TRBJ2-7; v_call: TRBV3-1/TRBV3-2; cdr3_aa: CASSQDLGVSSYEQYF
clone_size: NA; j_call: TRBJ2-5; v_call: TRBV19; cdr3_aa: CASSKVDRAAETQYF
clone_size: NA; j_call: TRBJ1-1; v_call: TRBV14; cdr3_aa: CASSQDRRGRAFF
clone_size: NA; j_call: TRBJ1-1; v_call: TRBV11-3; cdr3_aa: CASSLGVNTEAFF
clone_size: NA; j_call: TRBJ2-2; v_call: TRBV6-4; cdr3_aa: CASSAESNTGELFF
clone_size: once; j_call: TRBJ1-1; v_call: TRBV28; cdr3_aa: CASSLVGRVYNTEAFF
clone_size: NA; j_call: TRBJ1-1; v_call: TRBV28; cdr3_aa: CASSFLIPSVNTEAFF
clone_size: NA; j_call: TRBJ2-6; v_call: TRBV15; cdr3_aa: CATSREGLRTSGRPSGANVLTF
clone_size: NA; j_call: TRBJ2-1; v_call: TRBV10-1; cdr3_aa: CASSPRLGSSYNEQFF
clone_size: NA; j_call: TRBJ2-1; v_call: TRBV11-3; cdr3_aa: CASSLGVSGGAKDEQFF
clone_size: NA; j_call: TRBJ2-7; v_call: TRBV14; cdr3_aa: CASSQDRGEQYF
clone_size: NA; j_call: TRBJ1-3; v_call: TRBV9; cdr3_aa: CASSPQDRGNTIYF
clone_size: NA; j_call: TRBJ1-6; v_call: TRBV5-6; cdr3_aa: CASSVGASYNSPLHF
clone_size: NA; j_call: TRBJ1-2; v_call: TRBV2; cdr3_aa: CASSEARRPSTGNYGYTF
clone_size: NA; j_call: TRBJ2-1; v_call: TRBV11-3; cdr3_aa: CASSSLGYNEQFF
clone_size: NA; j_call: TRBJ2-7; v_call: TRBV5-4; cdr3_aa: CASRLGRRDEQYF
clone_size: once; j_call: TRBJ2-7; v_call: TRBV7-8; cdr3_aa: CASSLDGALPTYEQYF
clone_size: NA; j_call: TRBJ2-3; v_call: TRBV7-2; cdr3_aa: CASSFSRATDTQYF
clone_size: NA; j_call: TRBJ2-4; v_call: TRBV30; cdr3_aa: CAWSVGVLNIQYF
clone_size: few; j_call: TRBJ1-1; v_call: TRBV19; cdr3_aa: CASSISAFRENTEAFF
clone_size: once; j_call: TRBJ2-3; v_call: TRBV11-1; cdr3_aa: CASRLRGTQYF
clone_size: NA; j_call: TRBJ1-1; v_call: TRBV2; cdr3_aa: CASRGEPKNTEAFF
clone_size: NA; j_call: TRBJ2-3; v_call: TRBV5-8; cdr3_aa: CASSLGQGAHTQYF
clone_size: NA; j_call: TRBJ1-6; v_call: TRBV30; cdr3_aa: CAWSLGPARPQTLHF
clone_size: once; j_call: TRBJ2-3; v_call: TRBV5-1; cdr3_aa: CASSRAWGLAGGPGSDTQYF
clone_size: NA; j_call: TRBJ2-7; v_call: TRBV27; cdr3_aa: CASSLAGLSYEQYF
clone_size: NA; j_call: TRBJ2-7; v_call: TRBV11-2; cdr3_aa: CASSLYVGPYEQYF
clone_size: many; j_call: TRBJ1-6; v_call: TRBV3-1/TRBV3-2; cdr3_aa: CASSQDTRINSPLHF
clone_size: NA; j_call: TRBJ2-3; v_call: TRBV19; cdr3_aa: CASSIGFSPDTQYF
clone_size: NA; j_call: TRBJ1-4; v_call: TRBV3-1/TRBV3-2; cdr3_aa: CASSQVRQGLYEKLFF
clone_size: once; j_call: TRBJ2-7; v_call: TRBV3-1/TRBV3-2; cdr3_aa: CASSLQQGQLYF
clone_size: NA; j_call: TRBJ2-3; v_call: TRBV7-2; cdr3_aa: CASSLAGWFGTDTQYF
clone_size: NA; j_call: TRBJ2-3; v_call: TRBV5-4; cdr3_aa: CASSSRNRGADTQYF
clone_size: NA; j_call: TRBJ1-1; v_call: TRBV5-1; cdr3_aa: CASSLATVMNTEAFF
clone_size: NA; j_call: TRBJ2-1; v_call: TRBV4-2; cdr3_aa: CASSQGGRASYNEQFF
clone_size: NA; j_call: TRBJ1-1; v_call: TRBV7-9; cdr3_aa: CASSNNRAPMNTEAFF
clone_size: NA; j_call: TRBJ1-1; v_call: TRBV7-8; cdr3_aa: CASSLGGGDTEAFF